These T cell receptor beta chains were read from a single sample in a study of blood T cell repertoires in COVID-19. TCRdb's copy holds only in-frame clones and misses some; the assay was immunoSEQ multiplex PCR. The sample carries about 250,000 clones, roughly 80% recorded once. Sequencing used peripheral blood. These receptors were obtained from a woman aged 35 to 49 with active or convalescent COVID-19. The CDR3 runs from the conserved cysteine through the conserved F or W. Fields, in order: D gene, V gene, clone size, J gene, CDR3 DNA, CDR3 protein. The D gene is left open where the match is weak. Size values are once, few and many counts, or a class for expanded clones, and some rows have none.

>-|TRBV3-1/TRBV3-2|-|TRBJ1-5
TGTGCCAGCAGCCTACAGGGTGATCAGCCCCAGCATTTT
CASSLQGDQPQHF
>TRBD2|TRBV28|-|TRBJ2-3
TGTGCCAGCAGTTCGCCCTCTTTGTTAGCGGGGGACACAGATACGCAGTATTTT
CASSSPSLLAGDTDTQYF
>-|TRBV4-1|-|TRBJ2-1
TGCGCCAGCAGCCAATCGAAGGGGAACAATGAGCAGTTCTTC
CASSQSKGNNEQFF
>-|TRBV27|few|TRBJ1-2
TGTGCCAGCAGCCTCGAGGGGAGGCGTGGCTACACCTTC
CASSLEGRRGYTF
>-|TRBV2|few|TRBJ1-1
TGTGCCAGCAGTGTCGGTCCCATCCCGAACACTGAAGCTTTCTTT
CASSVGPIPNTEAFF
>TRBD1|TRBV27|-|TRBJ1-1
TGTGCCAGCAGGCCACAGGGGGCGGGAACTGAAGCTTTCTTT
CASRPQGAGTEAFF
>TRBD1|TRBV10-3|once|TRBJ2-5
TGTGCCATCAGTGAGCCCGGACAGGGGGAGACCCAGTACTTC
CAISEPGQGETQYF
>-|TRBV5-1|many|TRBJ2-1
TGCGCCAGCAGCTTGGCGGGGGGCGGCTCCTACAATGAGCAGTTCTTC
CASSLAGGGSYNEQFF
>-|TRBV10-1|few|TRBJ2-3
TGCGCCAGCAGTGAGACAGTTGACACAGATACGCAGTATTTT
CASSETVDTDTQYF
>-|TRBV6-6|-|TRBJ1-1
TGTGCCAGCGGGCCACAAAGCAGGAACACTGAAGCTTTCTTT
CASGPQSRNTEAFF
>-|TRBV3-1/TRBV3-2|-|TRBJ2-2
TGTGCCAGCAGCCATGAAGGTACAGGGTTCGCGAACACCGGGGAGCTGTTTTTT
CASSHEGTGFANTGELFF
>TRBD1|TRBV27|-|TRBJ1-6
TGTGCCAGCAGCGTGAACAGGGGTTCACCCCTCCACTTT
CASSVNRGSPLHF
>TRBD1|TRBV2|once|TRBJ1-4
TGTGCCAGTCGGGACAGGGGTGAAAAACTGTTTTTT
CASRDRGEKLFF
>-|TRBV24-1|-|TRBJ1-1
TGTGCCACCAGTGGGGGAGGGGGGCTCGGCACTGAAGCTTTCTTT
CATSGGGGLGTEAFF
>TRBD1|TRBV2|-|TRBJ1-6
TGTGCCAGCAGGGTTAGGACAGGGCATAATTCACCCCTCCACTTT
CASRVRTGHNSPLHF
>-|TRBV6-4|-|TRBJ1-5
TGTGCCAGCAGTCCCTTTGGGGGGGCAGATCAGCCCCAGCATTTT
CASSPFGGADQPQHF
>TRBD1|TRBV16|-|TRBJ2-7
TGTGCCAGCAGCCTTCTGACAGGGGAAGTGGACGAGCAGTACTTC
CASSLLTGEVDEQYF
>-|TRBV12-3/TRBV12-4|many|TRBJ1-2
TGTGCCAGCAGTATCAGAAGTGGCTACACCTTC
CASSIRSGYTF
>TRBD1|TRBV27|-|TRBJ2-1
TGTGCCAGCAGTCCCTCGGGACAGTCCTACAATGAGCAGTTCTTC
CASSPSGQSYNEQFF
>TRBD2|TRBV3-1/TRBV3-2|many|TRBJ2-3
TGTGCCAGCAGCCAAGATCTCAGCGGGGGGACAGATACGCAGTATTTT
CASSQDLSGGTDTQYF
>TRBD2|TRBV30|many|TRBJ2-1
TGTGCCTGGAGTAGGAGCGGGGGCCTCTCCTACAATGAGCAGTTCTTC
CAWSRSGGLSYNEQFF
>TRBD1|TRBV5-1|-|TRBJ2-5
TGCGCCAGCAGCTTTGAGGGGGCGTTCCAAGAGACCCAGTACTTC
CASSFEGAFQETQYF
>TRBD1|TRBV30|-|TRBJ1-4
TGTGCCTGGAGTGTAACGACAGGGCAGAATGAAAAACTGTTTTTT
CAWSVTTGQNEKLFF
>TRBD1|TRBV9|-|TRBJ1-2
TGTGCCAGCAGCGCCGGACAGGGTCTCGGCGACTATGGCTACACCTTC
CASSAGQGLGDYGYTF
>-|TRBV9|-|TRBJ1-4
TGTGCCAGCAGCGTAAATCGGGGGAGTAATGAAAAACTGTTTTTT
CASSVNRGSNEKLFF
>-|TRBV15|-|TRBJ2-3
TGTGCCACCAGCCCACCCGACTTTCTCGGTACGCAGTATTTT
CATSPPDFLGTQYF
>TRBD1|TRBV4-1|-|TRBJ1-2
TGCGCCAGCAGATCACCGGGACAGGGGAGCTATGGCTACACCTTC
CASRSPGQGSYGYTF
>-|TRBV28|-|TRBJ1-4
TGTGCCAGCAGGACTGTCCTTCGGGGTTTCCGTTTTGAAAAACTGTTTTTT
CASRTVLRGFRFEKLFF
>-|TRBV14|-|TRBJ1-1
TGTGCCAGCAGCCAAGTCAGGCACGGTGAAGCTTTCTTT
CASSQVRHGEAFF
>-|TRBV7-9|-|TRBJ1-4
TGTGCCAGCAGCTCCGGACCTCAGGGGACTAATGAAAAACTGTTTTTT
CASSSGPQGTNEKLFF
>-|TRBV20-1|-|TRBJ2-5
TGCAGTGCTAGTCACGGCCAAGAGACCCAGTACTTC
CSASHGQETQYF
>-|TRBV7-8|-|TRBJ1-2
TGTGCCAGCAGCTTAGCGCTCGGGAACCATGGCTACACCTTC
CASSLALGNHGYTF
>TRBD1|TRBV10-2|-|TRBJ1-6
TGCGCCAGCACCCTGACAGGGGGTTCCTATAATTCACCCCTCCACTTT
CASTLTGGSYNSPLHF
>TRBD2|TRBV7-2|few|TRBJ2-1
TGTGCCAGCACCCAGCGGGGGGGGCGGTACAATGAGCAGTTCTTC
CASTQRGGRYNEQFF
>-|TRBV2|-|TRBJ1-1
TGTGCCAGCAGTGAGGTCTCAGGGAGGACTGAAGCTTTCTTT
CASSEVSGRTEAFF
>-|TRBV6-1|-|TRBJ2-3
TGTGCCAGCAGTGAGGCTAGAATGGGACTGGAGACAGATACGCAGTATTTT
CASSEARMGLETDTQYF
>TRBD2|TRBV5-6|many|TRBJ2-1
TGTGCCAGCAGCTTAACCGGGACTAGCGGTAATGAGCAGTTCTTC
CASSLTGTSGNEQFF
>-|TRBV7-3|-|TRBJ1-1
TGTGCCAGCAGCTTAAATGGCGGTTTGAACACTGAAGCTTTCTTT
CASSLNGGLNTEAFF
>-|TRBV5-1|-|TRBJ1-1
TGCGCCAGCAGCTTGTGGGGGCGAGGCAGTAACACTGAAGCTTTCTTT
CASSLWGRGSNTEAFF
>-|TRBV3-1/TRBV3-2|-|TRBJ2-5
TGTGCCAGCAGCCAAGGGTACGGTCGGGAGACCCAGTACTTC
CASSQGYGRETQYF
>-|TRBV11-2|-|TRBJ1-6
TGTGCCAGCAGCACGGGACTTTATAATTCACCCCTCCACTTT
CASSTGLYNSPLHF
>-|TRBV19|-|TRBJ1-2
TGTGCCAGTAGTACCACAGCACATGTAGACTATGGCTACACCTTC
CASSTTAHVDYGYTF
>TRBD1|TRBV18|-|TRBJ1-4
TGTGCCAGCTCACCACTCCGGGACAGCATCACGTTTTTT
CASSPLRDSITFF
>TRBD1|TRBV7-2|-|TRBJ1-2
TGTGCCAGCAGCCCGGAGACAGGGCATGGCTACACCTTC
CASSPETGHGYTF
>TRBD1|TRBV28|-|TRBJ1-6
TGTGCCAGCAGCCCGACAGGGTATAATTCACCCCTCCACTTT
CASSPTGYNSPLHF
>TRBD1|TRBV5-1|once|TRBJ1-3
TGCGCCAGCAGCTTGGATGGGACAGCTGGAAACACCATATATTTT
CASSLDGTAGNTIYF
>-|TRBV5-4|few|TRBJ2-5
TGTGCCAGCAGCTTGGAAGGGGGTGGAGAGACCCAGTACTTC
CASSLEGGGETQYF
>-|TRBV7-9|-|TRBJ2-7
TGTGCCAGCAGCTTTTACGCGGGTGGTGGAGAGCAGTACTTC
CASSFYAGGGEQYF
>-|TRBV7-9|-|TRBJ2-3
TGTGCCAGCAGCTTAGTAGGAAACATGAGGGATACGCAGTATTTT
CASSLVGNMRDTQYF
>TRBD1|TRBV5-6|-|TRBJ1-1
TGTGCCAGCAGCCCAGGACAGGGGTACACTGAAGCTTTCTTT
CASSPGQGYTEAFF
>-|TRBV4-2|-|TRBJ2-2
TGTGCCAGCAGCCAAGACCCAGGGGTAAACACCGGGGAGCTGTTTTTT
CASSQDPGVNTGELFF
>-|TRBV10-2|-|TRBJ2-1
TGCGCCAGCAGCCGGGACTTGTATAATGAGCAGTTCTTC
CASSRDLYNEQFF
>-|TRBV13|few|TRBJ1-1
TGTGCCAGCAGCTTAAATTTGGGGGCAGCTTTCTTT
CASSLNLGAAFF
>-|TRBV7-6|-|TRBJ2-3
TGTGCCAGCAGCTTAGGGTCCAGGGGCACAGATACGCAGTATTTT
CASSLGSRGTDTQYF
>TRBD2|TRBV5-4|-|TRBJ2-2
TGTGCCAGCAGCCCACCGGGACTACGTCCCGGGGAGCTGTTTTTT
CASSPPGLRPGELFF
>TRBD2|TRBV24-1|-|TRBJ2-1
TGTGCCACCAGTGATGCGGGGGGGAGCAGGAATGAGCAGTTCTTC
CATSDAGGSRNEQFF
>TRBD1|TRBV5-1|-|TRBJ1-3
TGCGCCAGCAGCTCATCCGGGACAGGGGGTGGAAACACCATATATTTT
CASSSSGTGGGNTIYF
>-|TRBV18|-|TRBJ1-3
TGTGCCAGCTCACCCGTACCTCTAGAAGCGGGAAACACCATATATTTT
CASSPVPLEAGNTIYF
>TRBD1|TRBV4-2|-|TRBJ2-2
TGTGCCAGCAGCCAAAGTGACAGGGACACCGGGGAGCTGTTTTTT
CASSQSDRDTGELFF